The rows below give T cell receptor beta chains drawn from one sample of a study of cytomegalovirus exposure and HLA in healthy donors. Generated by immunoSEQ multiplex PCR, the TCRdb table keeps only in-frame clones and is missing some. This repertoire shows some 150,000 clones, about four fifths found once; its top ten account for around a tenth. The sequenced material came from PBMCs. These receptors were taken from a man in his forties or fifties in good health and CMV-seropositive. The CDR3 runs from the conserved cysteine through the conserved F or W. D genes are given only for firm matches. Clone size appears in some rows only: once, few, many, or a class for an expanded clone.

j_call,v_call,clone_size,d_call,cdr3_nt,cdr3_aa
TRBJ1-2,TRBV7-9,-,-,TGTGCCAGCAGCAAAGGACAGACTTCTGATGGCTACACCTTC,CASSKGQTSDGYTF
TRBJ1-3,TRBV7-2,-,-,TGTGCCAGCAGCTTTACAGGAATAAGCTCTGGAAACACCATATATTTT,CASSFTGISSGNTIYF
TRBJ2-7,TRBV2,-,-,TGTGCCAGCTTTCCGGTCGACTCCTACGAGCAGTACTTC,CASFPVDSYEQYF
TRBJ1-2,TRBV4-3,-,-,TGCGCCAGCAGCCGAGAAAGACAGGCGGCCCGCTACACCTTC,CASSRERQAARYTF
TRBJ1-2,TRBV4-1,-,-,TGCGCCAGCAGCCAAGAGGGGGCACATGGCTACACCTTC,CASSQEGAHGYTF
TRBJ2-7,TRBV5-4,-,-,TGTGCCAGCAGCTTGGACAGGGCTTACGAGCAGTACTTC,CASSLDRAYEQYF
TRBJ1-1,TRBV2,once,-,TGTGCCAGCAGTGAAACAGGGAGCCGCACTGAAGCTTTCTTT,CASSETGSRTEAFF
TRBJ2-3,TRBV5-4,-,TRBD2,TGTGCCAGCACCCGTGGACTAGCGGGAGGGCCGGGTTCAGATACGCAGTATTTT,CASTRGLAGGPGSDTQYF
TRBJ2-1,TRBV7-9,-,TRBD2,TGTGCCAGCAGCTTAGCGCTAGCGGAATACAATGAGCAGTTCTTC,CASSLALAEYNEQFF
TRBJ2-7,TRBV4-2,-,-,TGTGCCAGCAGCCCCCAAGTTTCCCGTCAGTACTCCTACGAGCAGTACTTC,CASSPQVSRQYSYEQYF
TRBJ2-3,TRBV10-3,-,TRBD1,TGTGCCATCAGTGAGGACAGGGATGTATGGTATACGCAGTATTTT,CAISEDRDVWYTQYF
TRBJ2-1,TRBV6-1,-,TRBD2,TGTGCCAGCAGCTTCCGACTAGCGGGGTACAATGAGCAGTTCTTC,CASSFRLAGYNEQFF
TRBJ2-1,TRBV5-1,-,TRBD1,TGCGCCAGCAGCCTGGGACAGGGCTACAATGAGCAGTTCTTC,CASSLGQGYNEQFF
TRBJ1-3,TRBV18,-,TRBD1,TGTGCCAGCTCACCCGAGACAGGGGTGGTAAACACCATATATTTT,CASSPETGVVNTIYF
TRBJ2-2,TRBV28,-,TRBD1,TGTGCCTGCCGGGACAGGGTGCCCGGGGAGCTGTTTTTT,CACRDRVPGELFF
TRBJ1-4,TRBV7-9,-,-,TGTGCCAGCAGCTTTAGTCGGGGAGTTGCTGAAAAACTGTTTTTT,CASSFSRGVAEKLFF
TRBJ1-2,TRBV4-1,once,-,TGCGCCAGCAGCCAAGCGGCAGGGGCCTCTTACCCCTATGGCTACACCTTC,CASSQAAGASYPYGYTF
TRBJ2-1,TRBV5-4,-,TRBD1,TGTGCCAGCACCAAGAGGGACAGGCCTGACAATGAGCAGTTCTTC,CASTKRDRPDNEQFF
TRBJ1-2,TRBV4-3,few,TRBD1,TGCGCCAGCAGCCCGGAAGCGACAGGGGTTAATGGCTACACCTTC,CASSPEATGVNGYTF
TRBJ2-7,TRBV30,-,TRBD2,TGTGCCTGGAGGGCGAGCGGGAGGTACGCCTACGAGCAGTACTTC,CAWRASGRYAYEQYF
TRBJ2-7,TRBV7-9,-,-,TGTGCCAGCAGCCGCGGACTATACGGTTACGAGCAGTACTTC,CASSRGLYGYEQYF
TRBJ2-5,TRBV7-8,-,TRBD2,TGTGCCAGCAGCCCAGTGGGCGGGGGAGAGACCCAGTACTTC,CASSPVGGGETQYF
TRBJ1-4,TRBV9,-,-,TGTGCCAGCAGTTCGGGGGGGCCGGGTAGTGAAAAACTGTTTTTT,CASSSGGPGSEKLFF
TRBJ2-1,TRBV4-3,few,TRBD2,TGCGCCAGCAGCCAAATGCCTGCCGGGACTAGCGGGGTTAATGAGCAGTTCTTC,CASSQMPAGTSGVNEQFF
TRBJ2-3,TRBV7-3,-,TRBD1,TGTGCCAGCAGCTCCAGGACAGGGGGAACAGATACGCAGTATTTT,CASSSRTGGTDTQYF
TRBJ1-3,TRBV6-1,-,TRBD1,TGTGCCAGCAGAGTCGGGACAGGGGTTTTTGACACCATATATTTT,CASRVGTGVFDTIYF
TRBJ1-3,TRBV18,-,-,TGTGCCAGCTCACCACGGGGAGTTGGAAACACCATATATTTT,CASSPRGVGNTIYF
TRBJ2-3,TRBV5-3,-,TRBD2,TGTGCCAGAAGCTTGGTCCTAGCGGGAGGGCCAGTATCAGATACGCAGTATTTT,CARSLVLAGGPVSDTQYF
TRBJ1-1,TRBV29-1,-,-,TGCAGCGTTGCTAGGCAAGCTGAAGCTTTCTTT,CSVARQAEAFF
TRBJ1-2,TRBV4-3,many,-,TGCGCCAGCAGCCTCGAACAGGGTCACGGCTACACCTTC,CASSLEQGHGYTF
TRBJ2-1,TRBV7-6,-,TRBD1,TGTGCCAGCAGCTCCCTGGCAGGGGGCCGTTACAATGAGCAGTTCTTC,CASSSLAGGRYNEQFF
TRBJ1-2,TRBV2,few,TRBD1,TGTGCCAGCAGCAGGGACAGTAACTATGGCTACACCTTC,CASSRDSNYGYTF